This T cell receptor beta chain originates from a study of T cell responses to AZD1222 COVID-19 vaccine. Regarding this clone: What it binds is unknown.

Study-wide points: Among those given AZD1222, only 5 to 7 were seropositive at baseline.

The data were produced by immunoSEQ multiplex PCR, yet TCRdb's version contains in-frame clones alone and is incomplete. The data hold about 84,000 clones, with 80% to 90% observed a single time. The CDR3 spans 15 residues. The V and J ends lost 3 bases and 3 bases, in that order; junction bases with no gene match: 4. CDR1 MDHEN and CDR2 SYDVKM come from the germline V gene. Second-dose intervals of approximately 4 or approximately 12 weeks were pooled. The TCR originated in an adult who received the AZD1222 COVID-19 vaccine. The source was peripheral blood, collected 28 days after the second AZD1222 dose. The chain employs TRBV28 and TRBJ1-3; TRBD1 agrees at 8 bases. The CDR3 here is CASSFSRGLGNTIYF. As DNA, the CDR3 is TGTGCCAGCAGTTTTAGCAGGGGGCTTGGAAACACCATATATTTT.